This T cell receptor (beta chain) was sequenced for a study of cytomegalovirus exposure and HLA in healthy donors. CDR1 LNHDA and CDR2 SQIVND come from the germline V gene (reference sequence). V lost 7 bases and J 6 bases, leaving 16 bases between the germline ends. The CDR3 totals 14 residues. Vbeta (60) and Jbeta (13) primers were used in the PCR. Clones were read by immunoSEQ multiplex PCR, and TCRdb kept only the in-frame ones, dropping some. The sample has roughly 180,000 clones; 80% are singletons. The chain is built from TRBV19 and TRBJ1-5, with TRBD1 as a possible D gene (6 bases). Specimen: PBMCs. The TCR originated in a man younger than 45 in good health and CMV-seronegative. The CDR3 bases are TGTGCCAGTAAGGGGCAGGGGATCGGTCAGCCCCAGCATTTT. This translates into CASKGQGIGQPQHF.